Listed below are T cell receptor beta chains from one sample, sequenced in a study of blood T cell repertoires in COVID-19. The protocol was immunoSEQ multiplex PCR, while the TCRdb copy is restricted to in-frame clones and leaves out a portion. The data contain 200,000 or so clones, just over 85% of them singletons. Input material: PBMCs or T cells enriched from blood (not recorded which). All receptors derive from a woman aged 35 to 49 with acute COVID-19. CDR3s include the opening cysteine and the closing phenylalanine or tryptophan. Each record gives: D gene, clone size, J gene, V gene, CDR3 DNA, CDR3 protein. The D gene is left open where the match is weak. The listing skips clone size in some rows; elsewhere it reads once, few, many or a size class.

>NA|NA|TRBJ1-2|TRBV29-1
TGCAGCGCCGACTCAGGGCTGGGGTATGGCTACACCTTC
CSADSGLGYGYTF
>NA|NA|TRBJ1-1|TRBV10-3
TGTGCCATCAGTGAGTCAGGAGCAGGGCAGAGTTACACTGAAGCTTTCTTT
CAISESGAGQSYTEAFF
>NA|NA|TRBJ1-4|TRBV4-3
TGCGCCAGCAGCCAAGAAAACGGAGGAAAACTGTTTTTT
CASSQENGGKLFF
>TRBD1|once|TRBJ1-1|TRBV7-9
TGTGCCAGCAGCTTAGCGCGGAGCAGGGGGGAACTCAGGAACACTGAAGCTTTCTTT
CASSLARSRGELRNTEAFF
>TRBD2|NA|TRBJ2-2|TRBV12-5
TGTGCTAGTGGTTACCATGGACTAGCCGGGAACACCGGGGAGCTGTTTTTT
CASGYHGLAGNTGELFF
>NA|NA|TRBJ1-1|TRBV3-1/TRBV3-2
TGTGCCAGCAGCCAAAGTATCCGGGGGGCCTGGACTGAAGCTTTCTTT
CASSQSIRGAWTEAFF
>TRBD1|NA|TRBJ1-1|TRBV12-3/TRBV12-4
TGTGCCAGCAGCTCCTCGACAGGGCTTGAGGCTTTCTTT
CASSSSTGLEAFF
>NA|NA|TRBJ1-3|TRBV9
TGTGCCAGCAGCGTAGCTCAGGGGCACGGAAACACCATATATTTT
CASSVAQGHGNTIYF
>NA|once|TRBJ1-6|TRBV27
TGTGCCAGCAGTTTATACCAGGGTGTCTCCTATAATTCACCCCTCCACTTT
CASSLYQGVSYNSPLHF
>NA|NA|TRBJ1-2|TRBV19
TGTGCCAGTAGTCAGGCAGCTCAGGCCGTTTATGGCTACACCTTC
CASSQAAQAVYGYTF
>TRBD1|few|TRBJ1-1|TRBV4-1
TGCGCCAGCAGCCAAACAGGGGGCGTCGGGGTCACTGAAGCTTTCTTT
CASSQTGGVGVTEAFF
>TRBD2|NA|TRBJ2-2|TRBV6-5
TGTGCCAGCAGTTACTCAGGAGCGGGGGGTGACGGGGAGCTGTTTTTT
CASSYSGAGGDGELFF
>TRBD1|NA|TRBJ2-1|TRBV27
TGTGCCAGCAGTTTAAACAGGGGCCCCCGGTGGTCGCAGTTCTTC
CASSLNRGPRWSQFF
>TRBD2|NA|TRBJ2-1|TRBV7-9
TGTGCCAGCAGGGGGCGGAGCGGGGTGGAGTACAATGAGCAGTTCTTC
CASRGRSGVEYNEQFF
>TRBD1|few|TRBJ1-5|TRBV19
TGTGCCAGTAGCGAAGGGACAGGGGTTCGGCAGCCCCAGCATTTT
CASSEGTGVRQPQHF
>NA|NA|TRBJ2-3|TRBV7-9
TGTGCCAGCAGCTTAGGACATGCCACAGATACGCAGTATTTT
CASSLGHATDTQYF
>TRBD1|NA|TRBJ1-3|TRBV2
TGTGCCAGCAGTGAAAAGAATCTAAGGCAGGGGGCTGCTGGAAACACCATATATTTT
CASSEKNLRQGAAGNTIYF
>TRBD1|once|TRBJ2-5|TRBV9
TGTGCCAGCAGCGAGGGACAGGGAGGTTTCGAGACCCAGTACTTC
CASSEGQGGFETQYF
>TRBD1|NA|TRBJ2-2|TRBV10-1
TGCGCCAGCAGTCTCAGAACGGGACAGACGAACACCGGGGAGCTGTTTTTT
CASSLRTGQTNTGELFF
>TRBD1|NA|TRBJ1-6|TRBV28
TGTGCCAGCAGTACCGGGACAGGGTCACCCCTCCACTTT
CASSTGTGSPLHF
>NA|NA|TRBJ1-3|TRBV27
TGTGCCAGCAGACCGGTGGGCTTGGGCTCTGGAAACACCATATATTTT
CASRPVGLGSGNTIYF
>TRBD1|NA|TRBJ1-3|TRBV11-2
TGTGCCAGCAGCCCCACAGGGGGCATAGCCAACACCATATATTTT
CASSPTGGIANTIYF
>NA|NA|TRBJ2-1|TRBV6-2/TRBV6-3
TGTGCCAGCAGTTCCCCCGAGGGAGGACTGACCTACAATGAGCAGTTCTTC
CASSSPEGGLTYNEQFF
>NA|NA|TRBJ1-6|TRBV5-1
TGCGCCAGCAGCTTGGACGGCCAGGGTGAAGGGTCACCCCTCCACTTT
CASSLDGQGEGSPLHF
>NA|NA|TRBJ2-3|TRBV29-1
TGCAGCGTTGTGCACAGGCAAAGCACAGATACGCAGTATTTT
CSVVHRQSTDTQYF
>NA|NA|TRBJ1-1|TRBV2
TGTGCCAGCAGTGAAGCGAAAATGCAGGCCACTGAAGCTTTCTTT
CASSEAKMQATEAFF
>NA|NA|TRBJ1-1|TRBV27
TGTGCCAGCAGTTCTCGCACTCGGGGGACTGAAGCTTTCTTT
CASSSRTRGTEAFF
>TRBD2|NA|TRBJ2-6|TRBV9
TGTGCCAGCAGTAACCGCGGGAGCTCTGGGGCCAACGTCCTGACTTTC
CASSNRGSSGANVLTF
>TRBD1|NA|TRBJ1-1|TRBV2
TGTGCCAGCAGTTTAAGACAGGGGAGGCCTGAAGCTTTCTTT
CASSLRQGRPEAFF
>TRBD1|NA|TRBJ1-6|TRBV7-2
TGTGCCAGCAGCTTAGGATCACAGGGGAGTTCACCCCTCCACTTT
CASSLGSQGSSPLHF
>TRBD1|NA|TRBJ1-4|TRBV27
TGTGCCAGCAGCCACGGACAGGGCCAACGTCATGAAAAACTGTTTTTT
CASSHGQGQRHEKLFF